The 20 T cell receptor beta chains listed next were all sequenced from one sample in a study of OX40 agonist ivuxolimab in advanced cancers. Assay: immunoSEQ multiplex PCR; the TCRdb copy retains only in-frame clones and omits some. The sample carries approximately 70,000 clones, over 70% recorded once. The sample in question was CD4+ or CD8+ T cells sorted from blood, obtained in a trial of the OX40 agonist ivuxolimab. Receptors originate from an adult with an advanced solid tumor such as melanoma, head and neck, liver or kidney cancer.

This CDR3 is CASRQNTEAFF. CDR3 in DNA: TGTGCCAGCAGGCAAAACACTGAAGCTTTCTTT. The chain employs TRBV28 and TRBJ1-1; D is unresolved. CDR1 and CDR2 (germline): MDHEN, SYDVKM. The CDR3 is 11 residues long. V shed 6 bases and J shed 2 bases, with 4 bases lying between them.

A single count supports this clone. J is TRBJ1-5 and V is TRBV7-2; D gene uncertain. Germline assignment: CDR1 SGHTA and CDR2 FQGNSA. The V end was cut by 6 bases, the J end by 0 bases, with 12 bases between. This CDR3 has 15 amino acids. CDR3 coding DNA: TGTGCCAGCAGTGAACGGCAGAATAGCAATCAGCCCCAGCATTTT. Protein sequence: CASSERQNSNQPQHF.

V usage is TRBV19 and J usage is TRBJ2-6; 8 positions agree with TRBD2. V trimming: 10 bases; J trimming: 0 bases; junction bases outside the gene matches: 11. Germline loops: CDR1 LNHDA, CDR2 SQIVND (reference sequence). CDR3 length: 17 amino acids. The CDR3 here is CATTDGLASSGANVLTF. In DNA form, the CDR3 reads TGTGCCACTACTGATGGACTAGCCAGCTCTGGGGCCAACGTCCTGACTTTC.

The chain recombines TRBV11-3 with TRBJ2-2, with a possible D match to TRBD2 (7 bases). Trimming took off 3 bases at V and 8 bases at J, with 31 bases between the two ends. The germline V gene has CDR1 SGHNT and CDR2 YENEEA. The CDR3 loop spans 20 amino acids. The CDR3, as DNA: TGTGCCAGCAGCTTGGTGGGTGGCGGGGGCCCAGAGATCGTTCCAGGGGAGCTGTTTTTT. Translating gives CASSLVGGGGPEIVPGELFF.

This rearrangement joins TRBV2 to TRBJ2-1; tentatively, D is TRBD1 (5 bases). V shed 7 bases and J shed 4 bases, with 11 bases lying between them. This CDR3 is built from 13 residues. CDR1 and CDR2 from the germline V gene are SNHLY and FYNNEI. The CDR3: CASTTDRYNEQFF. CDR3 bases: TGTGCCAGCACTACCGACAGATACAATGAGCAGTTCTTC.

The chain carries TRBV27 and TRBJ2-2, with D perhaps assigned TRBD1 or TRBD2 (5 bases each). CDR1 MNHEY and CDR2 SMNVEV come from the germline V gene (reference sequence). The V end lost 5 bases, the J end lost 2 bases, and 12 bases lay between the germline ends. The CDR3 totals 15 residues. The CDR3 loop reads CASSIGTVNTGELFF. The CDR3, as DNA: TGTGCCAGCAGTATCGGGACGGTAAACACCGGGGAGCTGTTTTTT.

The chain employs TRBV19 and TRBJ1-1, with D perhaps matching TRBD1 (6 bases). The germline V gene has CDR1 LNHDA and CDR2 SQIVND (reference sequence). The CDR3 is 12 residues long. Trimming shortened V by 6 bases and J by 7 bases, and 12 bases separated the two germline ends. The CDR3 region is CASRQGNYEAFF. The CDR3 DNA sequence: TGTGCCAGTAGACAGGGTAATTATGAAGCTTTCTTT.

The chain combines TRBV6-1 with TRBJ2-2; no firm D call. The CDR3 runs to 13 residues. Trimming cost V 2 bases and J 9 bases, with 10 bases left between them. Germline V gene sequence: CDR1 MNHNS, CDR2 SASEGT. The CDR3 spells CASSERQVRELFF. As DNA, the CDR3 is TGTGCCAGCAGTGAACGACAAGTAAGGGAGCTGTTTTTT.

This clone was recorded once. The chain is built from TRBV4-3 and TRBJ1-2; the D is unclear. V was shortened by 0 bases and J by 4 bases, with 18 bases between the two germline ends. Germline lookup yields CDR1 LGHNA and CDR2 YSLEER. CDR3 length: 17 residues. CDR3 DNA sequence: TGCGCCAGCAGCCAAGAAATTCCGAGAGGACCTGTCTATGGCTACACCTTC. It encodes CASSQEIPRGPVYGYTF.

The J gene is TRBJ2-6, the V gene TRBV7-9, with TRBD1 matching over 9 bases. Germline V gene data show CDR1 as SEHNR and CDR2 as FQNEAQ (reference sequence). V lost 5 bases to trimming and J lost 4 bases; unmatched junction nucleotides: 12. The CDR3 extends over 18 amino acids. CDR3 coding DNA: TGTGCCAGCAGCCTGTTGGGGACAGGGCTTTCAGGGGCCAACGTCCTGACTTTC. Protein sequence: CASSLLGTGLSGANVLTF. Full variable domain (outside the CDR3, taken from reference TRBV7-9 and TRBJ2-6): DTGVSQNPRHKITKRGQNVTFRCDPISEHNRLYWYRQTLGQGPEFLTYFQNEAQLEKSRLLSDRFSAERPKGSFSTLEIQRTEQGDSAMYLCASSLLGTGLSGANVLTFGAGSRLTVL.

The chain employs TRBV9 and TRBJ2-7, with 8 positions matching TRBD1. Per germline, CDR1 SGDLS and CDR2 YYNGEE. There are 15 residues in the CDR3. With V trimmed by 3 bases and J by 0 bases, 5 bases remained unmatched. The CDR3 region has the DNA TGTGCCAGCAGCGCGACACAGGGGGGCTCCTACGAGCAGTACTTC. It is translated as CASSATQGGSYEQYF.

The genes are TRBV28 and TRBJ1-6; a possible D gene is TRBD1 (5 bases). Germline V CDR1 and CDR2: MDHEN, SYDVKM. The length of the CDR3 is 15 residues. V lost 8 bases and J lost 5, with 16 bases in between. The CDR3 is CASCRAGTDNSPLHF. The CDR3, as DNA: TGTGCCAGCTGCAGGGCCGGGACGGATAATTCACCCCTCCACTTT.

CDR3 nucleotide sequence: TGTGCCAGCAGTTTTTTAGGGTTTACCTACAATGAGCAGTTCTTC. This sequence encodes CASSFLGFTYNEQFF. The chain recombines TRBV27 with TRBJ2-1; D is ambiguous. The CDR3 has 15 amino acids. Germline V CDR1 and CDR2: MNHEY, SMNVEV (reference sequence). Trimming left V 3 bases short and J 2 bases short, with 11 bases between.

This clone occurred once. The chain employs TRBV19 and TRBJ2-1, with 8 bases fitting TRBD2. From germline, CDR1 is LNHDA and CDR2 SQIVND (reference sequence). This CDR3 region has 16 residues. Trimming cost V 4 bases and J 5 bases; bases outside gene matches: 10. The CDR3 here is CASSKTPSGSNNEQFF. In nucleotides, the CDR3 is TGTGCCAGTAGTAAAACCCCGAGCGGGAGTAACAATGAGCAGTTCTTC.

The chain carries TRBV29-1 and TRBJ2-7; D is perhaps TRBD2 (5 bases). Trimming removed 0 bases at V and 7 bases at J, with 13 bases between. The CDR3 has 13 amino acids. Germline V gene data show CDR1 as SQVTM and CDR2 as ANQGSEA. The CDR3 here is CSVEDSWTGEQYF. The CDR3 DNA sequence: TGCAGCGTTGAAGACTCATGGACTGGGGAGCAGTACTTC.

The DNA for the CDR3 is TGTGCCAGCAGCCCATTTGGAATAGAGACCCAGTACTTC. Translation gives CASSPFGIETQYF. The V and J genes are TRBV7-2 and TRBJ2-5; D remains unclear. The germline gives CDR1 SGHTA, CDR2 FQGNSA. Trimming cost V 5 bases and J 4 bases, with 11 bases left between them. The CDR3 sequence is 13 residues long.

The chain carries TRBV10-2 and TRBJ2-3; 10 nucleotides line up with TRBD2. From germline, CDR1 is WSHSY and CDR2 SAAADI. With 0 bases clipped from V and 8 bases from J, the junction kept 11 bases outside the gene matches. The CDR3 length is 17 residues. CDR3 coding DNA: TGCGCCAGCAGTGAGTCGGGGCTACTAGCGGGGCTTACTACGCAGTATTTT. Translation gives CASSESGLLAGLTTQYF.

This chain connects TRBV4-1 to TRBJ2-5; TRBD1 is a possible D gene (6 bases). The germline V gene has CDR1 MGHRA and CDR2 YSYEKL. Trimming removed 4 bases at V and 0 bases at J, with 12 bases between. There are 15 residues in the CDR3. CDR3 nucleotides: TGCGCCAGCAGCCCAGATGGGACAAACCAAGAGACCCAGTACTTC. Translation gives CASSPDGTNQETQYF.

The chain is built from TRBV7-2 and TRBJ2-1; D is uncertain. Trimming took off 6 bases at V and 0 bases at J, with 12 bases between the two ends. The CDR3 has 15 amino acids. Per germline, CDR1 SGHTA and CDR2 FQGNSA. The CDR3 loop is CASSSDVNSYNEQFF. The CDR3 nucleotides read TGTGCCAGCAGTTCGGACGTCAACTCCTACAATGAGCAGTTCTTC.

This chain links TRBV4-2 with TRBJ1-4, with D possibly TRBD1 on 5 matching bases. In germline, CDR1 is LGHNA, CDR2 YNFKEQ. The germline V and J ends were trimmed by 0 bases and 8 bases, with 13 bases remaining between them. The CDR3 has 15 amino acids. The CDR3 nucleotides are TGTGCCAGCAGCCAAGATGTAGGGGTTGGCGAAAAACTGTTTTTT. Encoded protein: CASSQDVGVGEKLFF.